The 18 T cell receptor beta chains below come from one sample, sequenced in a study of T cells in Graves' hyperthyroidism and ophthalmopathy. Using RNA transcripts as the source, TCR beta CDR3 regions were amplified. When the TCR CDR3 underwent first-round RT-PCR, the HTBI primer set was used. TCRdb reanalysed the multiplex PCR reads using MiXCR and keeps one entry per CDR3 protein. Of about 400,000 distinct CDR3 sequences listed, around 15% are singletons. Material: blood. The receptors derive from a man aged 50-59 years with Graves' ophthalmopathy.

Many counts were recorded for this clonotype. The V call is TRBV28, the J call TRBJ1-5; maybe TRBD1 (6 bases). The V end was cut by 9 bases, the J end by 3 bases, with 12 bases between. The V gene's germline CDR1 is MDHEN and CDR2 SYDVKM. The length of the CDR3 is 13 residues. CDR3: CASKPGDNQPQHF. For the CDR3, the DNA is TGTGCCAGTAAACCAGGGGACAATCAGCCCCAGCATTTT.

This clonotype has just a few counts. The rearrangement uses TRBV30 and TRBJ1-5; 11 bases align to TRBD1. The length of the CDR3 is 18 residues. CDR1 GTSNPN and CDR2 SVGIG come from the germline V gene (reference sequence). With V trimmed by 2 bases and J by 0 bases, 9 bases remained unmatched. The CDR3 DNA sequence: TGTGCCTGGAGTTCCCGCCCGGGACAGGGGGGTAGCAATCAGCCCCAGCATTTT. This encodes CAWSSRPGQGGSNQPQHF.

The table lists this clonotype with many counts. The genes are TRBV7-9 and TRBJ2-5; 12 nucleotides match TRBD2. V lost 1 base, J lost 1 base, and 4 bases stayed unmatched. The CDR3 totals 17 residues. Germline loops: CDR1 SEHNR, CDR2 FQNEAQ (reference sequence). CDR3 in amino acids: CASSLGLAGALQETQYF. CDR3 nucleotides: TGTGCCAGCAGCTTAGGACTAGCGGGAGCCCTCCAAGAGACCCAGTACTTC.

The rearrangement links TRBV18 to TRBJ2-7, with D tentatively TRBD1 or TRBD2 (6 bases each). V was cut by 4 bases and J by 0 bases, with 13 bases left in between. The CDR3 has 15 amino acids. Germline-derived CDR1 and CDR2 are KGHSH and LQKENI. CDR3 bases: TGTGCCAGCTCACTAAGGGGGACTTACTCCTACGAGCAGTACTTC. This codes for CASSLRGTYSYEQYF.

The chain recombines TRBV5-1 with TRBJ2-1; TRBD2 matches at 7 bases. The V segment lost 0 bases and the J segment 5 bases; nucleotides outside the gene matches: 5. Looked up from germline, CDR1 is SGHRS and CDR2 is YFSETQ. This CDR3 is 15 amino acids long. CDR3 coding DNA: TGCGCCAGCAGCTTGGGCCAGCGGGGAGACAATGAGCAGTTCTTC. This gives the protein CASSLGQRGDNEQFF. The full variable domain, rest sourced from reference TRBV5-1 and TRBJ2-1, is KAGVTQTPRYLIKTRGQQVTLSCSPISGHRSVSWYQQTPGQGLQFLFEYFSETQRNKGNFPGRFSGRQFSNSRSEMNVSTLELGDSALYLCASSLGQRGDNEQFFGPGTRLTVL.

The table lists this clonotype with many counts. The chain carries TRBV7-3 and TRBJ2-2; 10 nucleotides agree with TRBD1. The CDR3 consists of 17 residues. J lost 2 bases, V lost 8 bases, and 11 bases had no gene match. CDR1 and CDR2 (germline): SGHTA, FQGTGA. CDR3 sequence reads: CASRSSGTGANTGELFF. CDR3 DNA: TGTGCCAGCCGCAGTTCCGGGACAGGGGCAAACACCGGGGAGCTGTTTTTT.

In this sample, this clonotype turned up many times. V usage is TRBV24-1 and J usage is TRBJ2-3, with 7 bases that match TRBD2. V gave up 0 bases and J gave up 5 bases; unmatched junction bases: 10. The CDR3 sequence is 17 residues long. Germline loops: CDR1 KGHDR, CDR2 SFDVKD. CDR3 protein: CATSDLKREAREDTQYF. CDR3 coding DNA: TGTGCCACCAGTGATTTGAAACGGGAGGCCCGAGAAGATACGCAGTATTTT.

The V and J genes are TRBV7-2 and TRBJ1-5; D uncertain. Trimming removed 1 base from V and 6 bases from J, with 4 bases in between. The CDR3 has 12 residues. Per germline, CDR1 SGHTA and CDR2 FQGNSA. In DNA form, the CDR3 reads TGTGCCAGCAGCTTAGTGAGTCAGCCCCAGCATTTT. Encoded protein: CASSLVSQPQHF. The full variable domain, with the rest looked up from reference TRBV7-2 and TRBJ1-5, is GAGVSQSPSNKVTEKGKDVELRCDPISGHTALYWYRQSLGQGLEFLIYFQGNSAPDKSGLPSDRFSAERTGGSVSTLTIQRTQQEDSAVYLCASSLVSQPQHFGDGTRLSIL.

This chain links TRBV15 with TRBJ2-1, with TRBD2 as a possible D gene (6 bases). Trimming took off 2 bases at V and 15 bases at J, with 17 bases between the two ends. CDR1 LNHNV and CDR2 YYDKDF come from the germline V gene (reference sequence). The CDR3 is 13 amino acids. CDR3 in amino acids: CATSRNSGDSMFF. For the CDR3, the DNA is TGTGCCACCAGCAGAAATAGCGGCGATAGCATGTTCTTC. Using reference TRBV15 and TRBJ2-1 for the parts outside the CDR3, the full variable domain is DAMVIQNPRYQVTQFGKPVTLSCSQTLNHNVMYWYQQKSSQAPKLLFHYYDKDFNNEADTPDNFQSRRPNTSFCFLDIRSPGLGDTAMYLCATSRNSGDSMFFGPGTRLTVL.

The rearrangement joins TRBV12-5 to TRBJ2-7; D perhaps matches TRBD2 (6 bases). From germline, CDR1 is LGHNT and CDR2 FRNRAP. The CDR3 contains 13 residues. Trimming took 6 bases from V and 4 from J, leaving 13 bases between them. The CDR3 DNA reads TGTGCTAGTGGGATCGGGAGTACATACGAGCAGTACTTC. The encoded protein is CASGIGSTYEQYF.

At least ten counts were recorded for this clonotype. The rearrangement joins TRBV18 to TRBJ2-7; D not resolved. The CDR3 sequence is 13 residues long. Germline V gives CDR1 KGHSH, CDR2 LQKENI. V lost 5 bases, J lost 7 bases, and 15 bases lay in between. This CDR3 is CASSTKTDGEQYF. The CDR3 nucleotides read TGTGCCAGCTCAACGAAGACGGATGGGGAGCAGTACTTC.

There are many counts of this clonotype. For the CDR3, the DNA is TGTGCCAGTAGATCCAGGGGAAGTATAGGTGGCACTGAAGCTTTCTTT. Protein: CASRSRGSIGGTEAFF. This chain uses TRBV19 with TRBJ1-1, with TRBD1 as a possible D gene (6 bases). From germline, CDR1 is LNHDA and CDR2 SQIVND (reference sequence). The CDR3 consists of 16 residues. V was pared by 6 bases and J by 4 bases, with 21 bases between.

This clonotype was counted at least ten times. The genes are TRBV11-2 and TRBJ2-2; a weak D match, TRBD1 (5 bases). CDR3 length: 14 amino acids. Germline values: CDR1 SGHAT, CDR2 FQNNGV. Trimming shortened V by 1 base and J by 7 bases, and 10 bases separated the two germline ends. In nucleotides, the CDR3 is TGTGCCAGCAGCTTAGCCAGGGCGGTCGGGGAGCTGTTTTTT. The encoded protein is CASSLARAVGELFF.

The table lists this clonotype with many counts. The genes are TRBV12-3 or TRBV12-4 and TRBJ1-1; D not certain. The length of the CDR3 is 14 residues. V was clipped by 5 bases and J by 6 bases, with 16 bases between them. The CDR3 nucleotides are TGTGCCAGCAGTCTCCGGACGGGTCGGGCTGAAGCTTTCTTT. Its translation is CASSLRTGRAEAFF.

The sample holds many counts of this clonotype. The V and J genes are TRBV29-1 and TRBJ2-7, with TRBD1 matching 10 bases. The CDR3 loop spans 13 amino acids. Germline V gives CDR1 SQVTM, CDR2 ANQGSEA. J lost 5 bases, V lost 4 bases, and 5 bases had no gene match. The CDR3 DNA follows: TGCAGCGTTGCTAGGGACAGGGGCGACGAGCAGTACTTC. This codes for CSVARDRGDEQYF.

A few counts support this clonotype. Here the CDR3 reads CSARDLLEVATLYEQYF. In nucleotides, the CDR3 is TGCAGTGCTAGAGATCTGTTGGAAGTAGCGACCCTTTACGAGCAGTACTTC. The chain uses TRBV20-1 and TRBJ2-7; D is perhaps TRBD2 (5 bases). V was pared by 0 bases and J by 4 bases, with 22 bases between. CDR3 length equals 17 residues. Germline CDR1 and CDR2: DFQATT and SNEGSKA (reference sequence).

This rearrangement joins TRBV19 to TRBJ1-3; tentative D call: TRBD1 (5 bases). Germline V lookup: CDR1 LNHDA, CDR2 SQIVND (reference sequence). V was cut by 5 bases and J by 3 bases, with 17 bases left in between. The CDR3 runs 16 residues. The CDR3 nucleotides are TGTGCCAGTAGTCCCCGGGAGGGGACGCTTGGAAACACCATATATTTT. Protein product: CASSPREGTLGNTIYF.

The chain employs TRBV12-3 or TRBV12-4 and TRBJ1-3, with 10 bases that match TRBD1. The CDR3 is 17 amino acids. After removal of 5 bases from V and 0 bases from J, the junction contained 7 bases not matched to a gene. In DNA, the CDR3 is TGTGCCAGCAGTCCCGGGACAGGGGCGAACTCTGGAAACACCATATATTTT. Translated, it gives CASSPGTGANSGNTIYF.